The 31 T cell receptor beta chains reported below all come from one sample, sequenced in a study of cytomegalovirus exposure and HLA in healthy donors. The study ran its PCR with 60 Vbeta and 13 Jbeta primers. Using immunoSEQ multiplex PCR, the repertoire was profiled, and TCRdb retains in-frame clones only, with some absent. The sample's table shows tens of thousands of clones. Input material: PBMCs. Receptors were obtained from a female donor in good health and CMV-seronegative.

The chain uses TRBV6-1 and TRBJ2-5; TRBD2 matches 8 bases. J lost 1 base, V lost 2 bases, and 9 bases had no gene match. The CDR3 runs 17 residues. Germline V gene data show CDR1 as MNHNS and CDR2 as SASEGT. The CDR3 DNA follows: TGTGCCAGCAGTGAATATGAAAGCGGGGGACTCCAAGAGACCCAGTACTTC. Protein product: CASSEYESGGLQETQYF.

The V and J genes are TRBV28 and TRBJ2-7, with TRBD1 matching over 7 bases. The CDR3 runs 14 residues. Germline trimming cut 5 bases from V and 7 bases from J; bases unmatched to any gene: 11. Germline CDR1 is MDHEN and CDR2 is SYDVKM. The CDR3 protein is CASSAIDRVIEQYF. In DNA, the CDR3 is TGTGCCAGCAGTGCTATAGACAGGGTAATTGAGCAGTACTTC.

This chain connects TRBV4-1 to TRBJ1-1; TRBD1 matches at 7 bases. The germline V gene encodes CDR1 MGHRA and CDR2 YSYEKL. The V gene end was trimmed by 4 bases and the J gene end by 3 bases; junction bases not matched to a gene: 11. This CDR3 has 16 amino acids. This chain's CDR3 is CASSLGQPGGYTEAFF. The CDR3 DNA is TGCGCCAGCAGCCTGGGACAGCCCGGAGGATACACTGAAGCTTTCTTT.

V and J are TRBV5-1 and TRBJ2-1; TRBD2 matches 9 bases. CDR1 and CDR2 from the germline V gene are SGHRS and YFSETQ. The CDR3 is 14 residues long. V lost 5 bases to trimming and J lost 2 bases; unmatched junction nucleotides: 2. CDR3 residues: CASRAGGPYNEQFF. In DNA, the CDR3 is TGCGCCAGCAGAGCGGGGGGCCCCTACAATGAGCAGTTCTTC.

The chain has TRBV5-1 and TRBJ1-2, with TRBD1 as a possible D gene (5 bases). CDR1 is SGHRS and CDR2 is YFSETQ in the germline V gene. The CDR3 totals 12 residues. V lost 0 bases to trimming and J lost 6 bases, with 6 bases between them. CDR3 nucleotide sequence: TGCGCCAGCAGCTTGGAAGGGGATGGCTACACCTTC. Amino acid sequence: CASSLEGDGYTF.

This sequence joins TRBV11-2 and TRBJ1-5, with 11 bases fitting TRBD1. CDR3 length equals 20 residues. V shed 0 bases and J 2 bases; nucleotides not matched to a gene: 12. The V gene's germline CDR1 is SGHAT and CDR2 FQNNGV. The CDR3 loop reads CASSLEFGQGARFRNQPQHF. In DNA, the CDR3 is TGTGCCAGCAGCTTAGAATTCGGACAGGGGGCGCGATTCCGCAATCAGCCCCAGCATTTT.

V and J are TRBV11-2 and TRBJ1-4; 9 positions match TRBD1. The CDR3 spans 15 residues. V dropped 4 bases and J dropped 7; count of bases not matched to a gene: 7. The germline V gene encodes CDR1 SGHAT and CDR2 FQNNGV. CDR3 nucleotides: TGTGCCAGCAGCTCAGGACAGGGGAGGGGTGAAAAACTGTTTTTT. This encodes CASSSGQGRGEKLFF.

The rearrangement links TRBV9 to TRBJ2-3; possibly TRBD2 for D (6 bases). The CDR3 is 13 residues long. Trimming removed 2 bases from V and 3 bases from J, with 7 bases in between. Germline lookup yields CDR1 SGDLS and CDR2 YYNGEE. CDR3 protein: CASSVGTTDTQYF. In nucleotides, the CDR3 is TGTGCCAGCAGCGTCGGGACTACAGATACGCAGTATTTT.

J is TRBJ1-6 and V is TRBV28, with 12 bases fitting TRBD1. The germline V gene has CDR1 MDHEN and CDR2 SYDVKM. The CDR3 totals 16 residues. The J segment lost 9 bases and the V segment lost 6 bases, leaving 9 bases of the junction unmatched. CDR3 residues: CASRPTPGQGASPLHF. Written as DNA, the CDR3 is TGTGCCAGCAGGCCCACCCCGGGACAGGGGGCTTCACCCCTCCACTTT.

Here the CDR3 reads CASSPNTDTQYF. CDR3 nucleotides: TGTGCCAGCAGCCCTAACACAGATACGCAGTATTTT. The chain joins TRBV7-2 to TRBJ2-3; D is unresolved. CDR3 size: 12 residues. V was clipped by 5 bases and J by 2 bases, with 5 bases between them. Germline-derived CDR1 and CDR2 are SGHTA and FQGNSA.

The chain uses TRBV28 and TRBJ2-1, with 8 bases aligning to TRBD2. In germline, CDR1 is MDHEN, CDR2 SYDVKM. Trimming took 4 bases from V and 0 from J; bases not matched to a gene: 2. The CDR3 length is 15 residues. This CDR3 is CASSSGGSSYNEQFF. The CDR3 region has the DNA TGTGCCAGCAGTTCGGGGGGGAGCTCCTACAATGAGCAGTTCTTC. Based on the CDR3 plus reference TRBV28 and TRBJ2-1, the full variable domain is DVKVTQSSRYLVKRTGEKVFLECVQDMDHENMFWYRQDPGLGLRLIYFSYDVKMKEKGDIPEGYSVSREKKERFSLILESASTNQTSMYLCASSSGGSSYNEQFFGPGTRLTVL.

DNA for the CDR3: TGTGCCAGCAGCGCATCCCCAACGACCGGGAACTCCGCGCCCCAGCATTTT. Protein sequence: CASSASPTTGNSAPQHF. The chain has TRBV9 and TRBJ1-5; D is undetermined. Germline CDR1 is SGDLS and CDR2 is YYNGEE. This CDR3 is 17 amino acids long. Trimming took off 3 bases at V and 9 bases at J, with 25 bases between the two ends.

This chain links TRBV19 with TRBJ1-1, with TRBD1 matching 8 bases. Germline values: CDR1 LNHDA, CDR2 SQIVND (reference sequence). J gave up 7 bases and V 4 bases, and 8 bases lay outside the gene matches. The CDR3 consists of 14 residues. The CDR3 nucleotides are TGTGCCAGTAGTAACCGGGACAGGTTGGGTGAAGCTTTCTTT. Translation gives CASSNRDRLGEAFF.

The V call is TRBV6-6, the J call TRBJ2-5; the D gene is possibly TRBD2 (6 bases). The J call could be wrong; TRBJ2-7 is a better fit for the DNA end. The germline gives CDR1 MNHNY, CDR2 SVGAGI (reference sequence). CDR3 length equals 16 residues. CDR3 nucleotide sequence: TGTGCCAGCAGTTACGCATCGGGGAGGCTCTCCTACGAGCAGTACTTC. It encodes CASSYASGRLSYEQYF.

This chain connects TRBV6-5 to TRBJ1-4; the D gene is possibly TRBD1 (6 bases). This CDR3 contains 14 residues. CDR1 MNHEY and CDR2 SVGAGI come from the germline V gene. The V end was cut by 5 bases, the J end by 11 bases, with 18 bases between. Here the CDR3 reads CASSRDRTLGKLFF. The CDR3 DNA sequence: TGTGCCAGCAGTCGCGACAGGACCCTAGGGAAACTGTTTTTT.

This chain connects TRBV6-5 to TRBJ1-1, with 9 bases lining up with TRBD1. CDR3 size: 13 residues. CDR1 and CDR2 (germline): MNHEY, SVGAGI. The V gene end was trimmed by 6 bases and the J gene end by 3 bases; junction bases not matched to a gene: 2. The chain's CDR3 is CASRRTGDTEAFF. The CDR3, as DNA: TGTGCCAGCAGGCGGACAGGGGACACTGAAGCTTTCTTT.

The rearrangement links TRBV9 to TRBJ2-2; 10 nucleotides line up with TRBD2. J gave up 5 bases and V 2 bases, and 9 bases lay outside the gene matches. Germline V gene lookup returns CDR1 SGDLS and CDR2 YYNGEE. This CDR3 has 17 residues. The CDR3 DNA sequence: TGTGCCAGCAGCGTTGGTAATAGCGGGGGGTCTACCGGGGAGCTGTTTTTT. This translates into CASSVGNSGGSTGELFF. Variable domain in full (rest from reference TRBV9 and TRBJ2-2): DSGVTQTPKHLITATGQRVTLRCSPRSGDLSVYWYQQSLDQGLQFLIQYYNGEERAKGNILERFSAQQFPDLHSELNLSSLELGDSALYFCASSVGNSGGSTGELFFGEGSRLTVL.

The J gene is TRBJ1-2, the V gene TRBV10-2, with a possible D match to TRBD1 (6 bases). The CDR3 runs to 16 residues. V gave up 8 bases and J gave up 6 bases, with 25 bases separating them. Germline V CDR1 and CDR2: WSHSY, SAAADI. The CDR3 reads CASGGQVRGGEDGYTF. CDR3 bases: TGCGCCAGCGGGGGCCAGGTTCGTGGAGGTGAGGATGGCTACACCTTC.

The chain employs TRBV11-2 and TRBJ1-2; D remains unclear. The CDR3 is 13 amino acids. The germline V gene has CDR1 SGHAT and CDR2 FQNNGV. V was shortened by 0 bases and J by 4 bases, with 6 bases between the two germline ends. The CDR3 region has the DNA TGTGCCAGCAGCTTAGATTACAGCTATGGCTACACCTTC. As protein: CASSLDYSYGYTF.

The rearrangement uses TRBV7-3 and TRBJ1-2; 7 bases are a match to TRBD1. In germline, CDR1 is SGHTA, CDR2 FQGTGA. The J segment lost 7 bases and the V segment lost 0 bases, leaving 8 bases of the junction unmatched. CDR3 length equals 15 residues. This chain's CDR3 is CASSLTKTGAGGYTF. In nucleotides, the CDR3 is TGTGCCAGCAGCTTAACCAAAACAGGGGCAGGTGGCTACACCTTC.

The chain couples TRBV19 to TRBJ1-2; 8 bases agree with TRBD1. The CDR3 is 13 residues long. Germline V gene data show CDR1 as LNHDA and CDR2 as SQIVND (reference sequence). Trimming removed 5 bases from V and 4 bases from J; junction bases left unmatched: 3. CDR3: CASSPGTGYGYTF. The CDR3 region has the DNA TGTGCCAGTAGTCCCGGGACAGGCTATGGCTACACCTTC.

In DNA form, the CDR3 reads TGTGCCAGTAGTATGCTCTCTAGCGGGGGGTACGAGCAGTACTTC. Translated: CASSMLSSGGYEQYF. The J gene is TRBJ2-7, the V gene TRBV19, with 11 bases that match TRBD2. The CDR3 spans 15 residues. The ends lost 3 bases at V and 4 bases at J; junction bases unmatched: 5. CDR1 is LNHDA, CDR2 SQIVND, per germline (reference sequence).

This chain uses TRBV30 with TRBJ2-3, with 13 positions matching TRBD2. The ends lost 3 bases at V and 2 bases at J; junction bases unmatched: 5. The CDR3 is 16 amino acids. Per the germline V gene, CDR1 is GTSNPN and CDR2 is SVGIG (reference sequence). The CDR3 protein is CAWSELAGGTTDTQYF. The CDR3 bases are TGTGCCTGGAGCGAACTAGCGGGGGGGACCACAGATACGCAGTATTTT. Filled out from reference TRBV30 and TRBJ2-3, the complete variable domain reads SQTIHQWPATLVQPVGSPLSLECTVEGTSNPNLYWYRQAAGRGLQLLFYSVGIGQISSEVPQNLSASRPQDRQFILSSKKLLLSDSGFYLCAWSELAGGTTDTQYFGPGTRLTVL.

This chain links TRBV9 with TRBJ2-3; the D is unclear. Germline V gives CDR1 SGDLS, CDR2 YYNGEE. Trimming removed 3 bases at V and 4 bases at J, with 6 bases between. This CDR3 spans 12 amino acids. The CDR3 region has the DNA TGTGCCAGCAGCGGGGCTTCAGATACGCAGTATTTT. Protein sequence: CASSGASDTQYF. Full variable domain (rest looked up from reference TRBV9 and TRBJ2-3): DSGVTQTPKHLITATGQRVTLRCSPRSGDLSVYWYQQSLDQGLQFLIQYYNGEERAKGNILERFSAQQFPDLHSELNLSSLELGDSALYFCASSGASDTQYFGPGTRLTVL.

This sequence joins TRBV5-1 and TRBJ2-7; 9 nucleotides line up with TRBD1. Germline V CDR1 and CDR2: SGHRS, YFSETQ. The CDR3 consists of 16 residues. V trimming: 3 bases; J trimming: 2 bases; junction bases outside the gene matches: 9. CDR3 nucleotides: TGCGCCAGCAGCTATGGCGGACAGGGGATAACCTACGAGCAGTACTTC. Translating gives CASSYGGQGITYEQYF.

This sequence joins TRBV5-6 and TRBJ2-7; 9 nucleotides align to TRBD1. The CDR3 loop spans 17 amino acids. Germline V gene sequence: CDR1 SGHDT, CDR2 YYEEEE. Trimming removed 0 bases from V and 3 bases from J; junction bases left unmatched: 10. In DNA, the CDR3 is TGTGCCAGCAGCTTGGAGGGCGGGACAGGGACCCTCTACGAGCAGTACTTC. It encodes CASSLEGGTGTLYEQYF.

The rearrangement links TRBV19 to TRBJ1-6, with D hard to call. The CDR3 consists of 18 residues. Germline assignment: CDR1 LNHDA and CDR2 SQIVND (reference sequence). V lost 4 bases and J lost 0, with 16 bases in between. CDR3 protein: CASSRRAPRSSYNSPLHF. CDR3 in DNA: TGTGCCAGTAGTAGGAGGGCACCCCGGAGCTCCTATAATTCACCCCTCCACTTT.

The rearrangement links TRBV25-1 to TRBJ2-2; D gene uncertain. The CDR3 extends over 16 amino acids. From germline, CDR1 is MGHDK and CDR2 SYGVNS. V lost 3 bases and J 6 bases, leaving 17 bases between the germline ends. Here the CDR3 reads CASSDVPPWAAGELFF. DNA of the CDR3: TGTGCCAGCAGTGACGTTCCCCCATGGGCAGCCGGGGAGCTGTTTTTT. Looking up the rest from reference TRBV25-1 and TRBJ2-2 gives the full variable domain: EADIYQTPRYLVIGTGKKITLECSQTMGHDKMYWYQQDPGMELHLIHYSYGVNSTEKGDLSSESTVSRIRTEHFPLTLESARPSHTSQYLCASSDVPPWAAGELFFGEGSRLTVL.

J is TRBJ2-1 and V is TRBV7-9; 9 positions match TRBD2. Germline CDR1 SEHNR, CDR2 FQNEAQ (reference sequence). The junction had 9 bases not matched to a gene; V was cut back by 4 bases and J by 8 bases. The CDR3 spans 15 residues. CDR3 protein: CASSSRAGGRDEQFF. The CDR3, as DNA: TGTGCCAGCAGCTCCCGAGCGGGGGGCCGGGATGAGCAGTTCTTC.

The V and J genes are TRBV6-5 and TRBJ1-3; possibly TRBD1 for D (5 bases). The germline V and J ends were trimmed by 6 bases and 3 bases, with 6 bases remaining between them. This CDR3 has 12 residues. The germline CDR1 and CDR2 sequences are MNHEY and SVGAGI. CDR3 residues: CASRTDGNTIYF. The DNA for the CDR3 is TGTGCCAGCAGGACAGATGGAAACACCATATATTTT.

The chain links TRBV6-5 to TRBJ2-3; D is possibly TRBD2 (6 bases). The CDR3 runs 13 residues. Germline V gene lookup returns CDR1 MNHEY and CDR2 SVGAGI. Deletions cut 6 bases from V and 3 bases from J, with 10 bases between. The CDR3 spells CASRRGSTDTQYF. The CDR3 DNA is TGTGCCAGCAGGCGGGGTTCAACAGATACGCAGTATTTT.